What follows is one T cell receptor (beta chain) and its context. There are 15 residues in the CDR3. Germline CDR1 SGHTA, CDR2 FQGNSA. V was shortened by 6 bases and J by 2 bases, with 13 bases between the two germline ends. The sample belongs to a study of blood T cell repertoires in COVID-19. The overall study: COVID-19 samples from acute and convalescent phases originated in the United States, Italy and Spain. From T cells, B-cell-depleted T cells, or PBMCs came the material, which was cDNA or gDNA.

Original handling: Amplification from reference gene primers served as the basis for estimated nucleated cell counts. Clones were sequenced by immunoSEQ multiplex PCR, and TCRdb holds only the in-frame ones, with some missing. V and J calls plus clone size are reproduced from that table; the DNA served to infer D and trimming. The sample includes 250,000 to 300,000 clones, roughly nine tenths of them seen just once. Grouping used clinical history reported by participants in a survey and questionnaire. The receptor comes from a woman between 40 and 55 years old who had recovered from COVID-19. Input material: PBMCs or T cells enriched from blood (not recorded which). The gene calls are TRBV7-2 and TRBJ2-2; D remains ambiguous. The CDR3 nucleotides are TGTGCCAGCAGTTCCCGGAACAGCAACACCGGGGAGCTGTTTTTT. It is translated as CASSSRNSNTGELFF.